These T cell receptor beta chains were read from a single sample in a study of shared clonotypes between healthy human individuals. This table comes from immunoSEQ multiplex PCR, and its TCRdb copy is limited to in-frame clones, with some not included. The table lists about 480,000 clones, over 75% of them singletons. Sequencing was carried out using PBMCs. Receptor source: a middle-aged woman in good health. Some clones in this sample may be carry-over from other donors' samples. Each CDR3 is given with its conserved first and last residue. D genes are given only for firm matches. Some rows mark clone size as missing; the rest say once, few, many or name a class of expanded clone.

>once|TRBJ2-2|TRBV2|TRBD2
CASSVAGARTGELFF
TGTGCCAGCAGCGTAGCGGGAGCAAGGACCGGGGAGCTGTTTTTT
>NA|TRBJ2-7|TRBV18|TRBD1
CASSRGQPSEQYF
TGTGCCAGCTCAAGGGGACAGCCCTCCGAGCAGTACTTC
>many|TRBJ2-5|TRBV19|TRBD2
CASSTAGGRGETQYF
TGTGCCAGTAGTACAGCGGGAGGGCGGGGGGAGACCCAGTACTTC
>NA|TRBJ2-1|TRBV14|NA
CASSQDTGPYAFF
TGTGCCAGCAGCCAAGATACCGGGCCCTACGCGTTCTTC
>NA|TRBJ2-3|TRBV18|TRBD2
CASSPETSGSRDTQYF
TGTGCCAGCTCACCCGAGACTAGCGGGAGTCGAGATACGCAGTATTTT
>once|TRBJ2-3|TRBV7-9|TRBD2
CASSLRPSGRSDTQYF
TGTGCCAGCAGCTTACGGCCTAGCGGGAGGTCGGATACGCAGTATTTT
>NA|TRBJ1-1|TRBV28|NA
CASRHLQTNTEAFF
TGTGCCAGCCGACATCTACAGACGAACACTGAAGCTTTCTTT
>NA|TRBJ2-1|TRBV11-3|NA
CASSSMETGYNEQFF
TGTGCCAGCAGCTCAATGGAGACGGGGTACAATGAGCAGTTCTTC
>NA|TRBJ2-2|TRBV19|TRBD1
CASRRGETGWTGELFF
TGTGCCAGTCGACGTGGTGAGACAGGGTGGACCGGGGAGCTGTTTTTT
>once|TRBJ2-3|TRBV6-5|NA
CASRETTNTQYF
TGTGCCAGCAGGGAGACTACTAATACGCAGTATTTT
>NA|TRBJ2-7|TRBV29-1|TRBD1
CSAEQGAGEQYF
TGCAGCGCTGAACAGGGGGCGGGCGAGCAGTACTTC
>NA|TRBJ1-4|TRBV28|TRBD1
CASSSQQGWRSEKLFF
TGTGCCAGCAGTTCCCAACAGGGGTGGCGGAGTGAAAAACTGTTTTTT
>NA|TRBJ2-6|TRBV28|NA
CASSLSWGGGANVLTF
TGTGCCAGCAGTTTATCCTGGGGAGGTGGGGCCAACGTCCTGACTTTC
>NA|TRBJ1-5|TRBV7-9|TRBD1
CASSTQGGNQPQHF
TGTGCCAGCAGCACACAGGGGGGCAATCAGCCCCAGCATTTT
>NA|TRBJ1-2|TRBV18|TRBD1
CASSRQGANYGYTF
TGTGCCAGCTCTCGACAGGGGGCAAACTATGGCTACACCTTC
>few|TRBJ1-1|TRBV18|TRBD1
CASSGRQGSGTEAFF
TGTGCCAGCTCGGGCCGACAGGGATCTGGCACTGAAGCTTTCTTT
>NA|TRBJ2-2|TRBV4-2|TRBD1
CASSLRDRVTGELFF
TGTGCCAGCAGCCTTCGGGACAGGGTAACCGGGGAGCTGTTTTTT